These 10 T cell receptor beta chains came from one sample sequenced in a study of CD8 T cells in Susac syndrome. It was with random hexamers that about 0.45 to 1 ug RNA was reverse transcribed. TCRdb processed the immunoSEQ multiplex PCR reads anew with MiXCR; each CDR3 protein has one entry. The data hold some 130,000 distinct CDR3 sequences, with 85% to 95% observed a single time. The specimen sequenced was CD8+ T cells from PBMCs. All receptors come from a human donor with Susac syndrome.

The J gene is TRBJ2-1, the V gene TRBV7-8; 12 nucleotides line up with TRBD2. This CDR3 spans 15 amino acids. V dropped 4 bases and J dropped 5; count of bases not matched to a gene: 3. Germline V CDR1 and CDR2: SGHVS, FQNEAQ. Here the CDR3 reads CASSSTSGSHNEQFF. The CDR3 DNA sequence: TGTGCCAGCAGCTCGACTAGCGGGAGCCACAATGAGCAGTTCTTC.

This chain connects TRBV27 to TRBJ2-3, with D perhaps matching TRBD2 (6 bases). There are 13 residues in the CDR3. The V gene's germline CDR1 is MNHEY and CDR2 SMNVEV (reference sequence). V lost 4 bases and J 1 base, leaving 6 bases between the germline ends. The CDR3 coding sequence is TGTGCCAGCAGTTGGGGGGGCACAGATACGCAGTATTTT. Translated: CASSWGGTDTQYF.

The rearrangement uses TRBV28 and TRBJ2-7, with 8 bases matching TRBD2. V dropped 3 bases and J dropped 7; count of bases not matched to a gene: 8. Germline V gene sequence: CDR1 MDHEN, CDR2 SYDVKM. The CDR3 covers 14 residues. CDR3 protein: CASSLAGRAGEQYF. The CDR3 DNA follows: TGTGCCAGCAGTTTGGCCGGGAGGGCCGGGGAGCAGTACTTC.

The chain links TRBV27 to TRBJ2-3; a possible D gene is TRBD2 (5 bases). The CDR3 has 15 amino acids. V lost 5 bases, J lost 0 bases, and 12 bases lay in between. From germline, CDR1 is MNHEY and CDR2 SMNVEV (reference sequence). The CDR3 reads CASSRFSGSTDTQYF. The DNA of the CDR3 is TGTGCCAGCAGTCGTTTCTCGGGAAGCACAGATACGCAGTATTTT.

This chain uses TRBV24-1 with TRBJ2-3; TRBD2 matches 9 bases. CDR1 KGHDR and CDR2 SFDVKD come from the germline V gene. Trimming removed 3 bases from V and 6 bases from J; junction bases left unmatched: 12. CDR3 size: 17 residues. CDR3 region: CATSDHPTSGRRDTQYF. The CDR3 region has the DNA TGTGCCACCAGTGATCACCCGACTAGCGGTCGAAGGGATACGCAGTATTTT.

This clonotype was recorded only once. The genes are TRBV9 and TRBJ2-2; TRBD2 aligns across 10 bases. Germline CDR1 SGDLS, CDR2 YYNGEE. CDR3 size: 16 residues. V lost 3 bases to trimming and J lost 6 bases; unmatched junction nucleotides: 8. CDR3 sequence reads: CASSEGELAGSGELFF. CDR3 nucleotides: TGTGCCAGCAGCGAGGGGGAACTAGCGGGATCCGGGGAGCTGTTTTTT.

This clonotype appeared once. V and J are TRBV2 and TRBJ2-2; the D is unclear. The CDR3 is 12 residues long. CDR1 is SNHLY, CDR2 FYNNEI, per germline. CDR3 nucleotides: TGTGCAATAGGGCTTTCCACCGGGGAGCTGTTTTTT. Residues: CAIGLSTGELFF.

The chain links TRBV19 to TRBJ2-3, with unresolved D. Germline V CDR1 and CDR2: LNHDA, SQIVND (reference sequence). The CDR3 is 14 amino acids. Trimming took 3 bases from V and 5 from J, leaving 12 bases between them. CDR3 in amino acids: CASSMFMGKDTQYF. Written as DNA, the CDR3 is TGTGCCAGTAGTATGTTCATGGGAAAAGATACGCAGTATTTT.

The V call is TRBV4-1, the J call TRBJ2-1, with D possibly matching TRBD2 (6 bases). Germline values: CDR1 MGHRA, CDR2 YSYEKL. This CDR3 has 16 residues. V gave up 1 base and J gave up 7 bases, with 17 bases separating them. CDR3 nucleotides: TGCGCCAGCAGCCAAGCTACTAGCCTGGAGGGTAATGAGCAGTTCTTC. Translating gives CASSQATSLEGNEQFF.

The chain employs TRBV5-5 and TRBJ2-1; a weak D match, TRBD2 (6 bases). V was pared by 3 bases and J by 3 bases, with 10 bases between. The CDR3 has 14 amino acids. Germline-derived CDR1 and CDR2 are SGHKS and YYEKEE (reference sequence). DNA of the CDR3: TGTGCCAGCAGCTGGAGGGACCTCTACAATGAGCAGTTCTTC. Translated: CASSWRDLYNEQFF.